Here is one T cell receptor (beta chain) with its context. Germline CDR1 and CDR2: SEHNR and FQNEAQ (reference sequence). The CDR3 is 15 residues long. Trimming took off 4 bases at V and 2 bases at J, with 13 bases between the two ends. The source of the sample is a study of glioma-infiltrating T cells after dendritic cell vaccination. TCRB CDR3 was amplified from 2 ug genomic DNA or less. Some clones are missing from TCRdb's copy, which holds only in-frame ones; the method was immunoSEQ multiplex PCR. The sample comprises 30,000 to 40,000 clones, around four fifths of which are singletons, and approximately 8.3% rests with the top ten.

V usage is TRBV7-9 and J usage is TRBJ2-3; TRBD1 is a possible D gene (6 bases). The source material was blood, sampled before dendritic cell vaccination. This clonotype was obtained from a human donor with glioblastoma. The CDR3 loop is CASSSYRVSTDTQYF. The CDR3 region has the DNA TGTGCCAGCAGCTCGTACAGGGTCTCCACAGATACGCAGTATTTT.